In this sample, the clone carrying this T cell receptor beta chain turned up once. Its antigen is not known. There are 16 residues in the CDR3. The V gene's germline CDR1 is PRHDT and CDR2 FYEKMQ (reference sequence). With 5 bases clipped from V and 0 bases from J, the junction kept 5 bases outside the gene matches. This sample was taken from a study of OX40 agonist ivuxolimab in advanced cancers. As for the study in general: Each patient was given ivuxolimab into a vein every 2 weeks, at 0.01 to 10 mg/kg. Notes on the study in general: At 0.1 to 3.0 mg/kg, clonal expansion of CD4+ and CD8+ blood T cells had occurred by week 6. The study found among the lowest clonal expansion in partial responders at 0.1-3.0 mg/kg.

Individuals having autoimmune disease history or systemic immunosuppression were not enrolled. Method: immunoSEQ multiplex PCR; TCRdb's copy keeps in-frame clones and lacks some. The sample gives approximately 73,000 clones, about nine tenths of which show up once; about 1.3% is in the top ten. The chain is built from TRBV13 and TRBJ2-1, with 9 bases lining up with TRBD1. The clonotype originates from an adult with an advanced solid tumor such as melanoma, head and neck, liver or kidney cancer. This specimen was CD4+ or CD8+ T cells sorted from blood, taken in a trial of the OX40 agonist ivuxolimab. The CDR3 reads CASSVGQGFSYNEQFF. The CDR3 DNA reads TGTGCCAGCAGCGTGGGACAGGGCTTCTCCTACAATGAGCAGTTCTTC.